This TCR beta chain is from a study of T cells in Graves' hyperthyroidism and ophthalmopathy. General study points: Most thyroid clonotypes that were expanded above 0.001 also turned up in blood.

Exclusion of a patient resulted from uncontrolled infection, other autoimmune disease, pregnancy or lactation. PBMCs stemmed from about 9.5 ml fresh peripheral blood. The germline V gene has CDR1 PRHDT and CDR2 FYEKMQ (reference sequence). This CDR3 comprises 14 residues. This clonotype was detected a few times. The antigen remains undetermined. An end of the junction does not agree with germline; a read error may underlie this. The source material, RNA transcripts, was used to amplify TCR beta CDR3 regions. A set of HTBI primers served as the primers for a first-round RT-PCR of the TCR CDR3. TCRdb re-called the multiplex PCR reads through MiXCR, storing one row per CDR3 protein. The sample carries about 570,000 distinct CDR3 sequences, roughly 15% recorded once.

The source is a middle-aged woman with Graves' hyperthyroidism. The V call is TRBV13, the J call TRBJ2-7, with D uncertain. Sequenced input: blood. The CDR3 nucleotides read TGCGCCAGCAGCCAAGTACACAGCCTAGGAGAGCAGTACTTC. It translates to CASSQVHSLGEQYF.